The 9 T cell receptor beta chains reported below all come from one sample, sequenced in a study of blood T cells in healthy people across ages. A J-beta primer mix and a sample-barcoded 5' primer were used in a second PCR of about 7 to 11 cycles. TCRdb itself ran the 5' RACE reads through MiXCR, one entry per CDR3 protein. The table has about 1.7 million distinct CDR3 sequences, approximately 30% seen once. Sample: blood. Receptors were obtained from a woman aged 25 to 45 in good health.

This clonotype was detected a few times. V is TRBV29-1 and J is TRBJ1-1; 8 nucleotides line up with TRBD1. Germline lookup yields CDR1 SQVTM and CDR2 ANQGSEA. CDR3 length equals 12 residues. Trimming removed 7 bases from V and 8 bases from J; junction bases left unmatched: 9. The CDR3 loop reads CSGTKTGGEAFF. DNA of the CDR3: TGCAGCGGAACCAAAACAGGGGGGGAAGCTTTCTTT.

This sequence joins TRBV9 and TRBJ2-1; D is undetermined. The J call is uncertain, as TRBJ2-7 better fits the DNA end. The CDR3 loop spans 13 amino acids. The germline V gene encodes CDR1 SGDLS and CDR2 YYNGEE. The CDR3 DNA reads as TGTGCCAGCAGCGTAGATCCCCACAATGAGCAGTACTTC. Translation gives CASSVDPHNEQYF.

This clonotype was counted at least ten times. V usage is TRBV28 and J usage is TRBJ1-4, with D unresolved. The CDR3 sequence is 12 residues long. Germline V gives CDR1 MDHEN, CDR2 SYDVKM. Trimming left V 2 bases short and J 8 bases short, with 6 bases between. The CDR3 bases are TGTGCCAGCAGTTTAGATGTGGAAAAACTGTTTTTT. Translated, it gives CASSLDVEKLFF.

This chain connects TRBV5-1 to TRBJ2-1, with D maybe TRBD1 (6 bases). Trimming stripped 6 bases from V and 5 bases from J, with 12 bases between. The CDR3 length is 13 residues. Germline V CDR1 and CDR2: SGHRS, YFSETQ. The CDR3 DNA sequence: TGCGCCAGCAAGCCGGACAGAAACAATGAGCAGTTCTTC. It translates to CASKPDRNNEQFF.

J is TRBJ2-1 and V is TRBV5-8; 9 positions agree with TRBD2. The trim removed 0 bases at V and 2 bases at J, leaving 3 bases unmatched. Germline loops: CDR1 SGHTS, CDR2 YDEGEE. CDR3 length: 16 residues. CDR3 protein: CASSLVLAGAYNEQFF. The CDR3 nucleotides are TGTGCCAGCAGCTTGGTACTAGCGGGCGCCTACAATGAGCAGTTCTTC.

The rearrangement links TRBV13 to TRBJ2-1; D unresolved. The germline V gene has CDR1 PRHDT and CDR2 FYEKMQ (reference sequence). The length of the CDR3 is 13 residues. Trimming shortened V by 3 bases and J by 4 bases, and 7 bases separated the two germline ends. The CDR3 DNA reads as TGTGCCAGCAGCTTTTTTCAGTACAATGAGCAGTTCTTC. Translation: CASSFFQYNEQFF. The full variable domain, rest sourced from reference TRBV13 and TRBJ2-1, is AAGVIQSPRHLIKEKRETATLKCYPIPRHDTVYWYQQGPGQDPQFLISFYEKMQSDKGSIPDRFSAQQFSDYHSELNMSSLELGDSALYFCASSFFQYNEQFFGPGTRLTVL.

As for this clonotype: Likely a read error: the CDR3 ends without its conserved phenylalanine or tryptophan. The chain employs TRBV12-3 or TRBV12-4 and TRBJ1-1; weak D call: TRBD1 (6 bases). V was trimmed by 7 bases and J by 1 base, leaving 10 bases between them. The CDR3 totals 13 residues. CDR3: CASNLRGNTEAFC. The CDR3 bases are TGTGCCAGCAACCTCAGGGGGAACACTGAAGCTTTCTGT.

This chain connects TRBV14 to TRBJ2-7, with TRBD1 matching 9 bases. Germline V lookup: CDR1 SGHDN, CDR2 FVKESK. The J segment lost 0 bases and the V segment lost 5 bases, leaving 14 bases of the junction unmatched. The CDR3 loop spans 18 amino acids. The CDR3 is CASSSRDRVPFSSYEQYF. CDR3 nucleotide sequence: TGTGCCAGCAGCAGTCGGGACAGGGTACCCTTCAGCTCCTACGAGCAGTACTTC.

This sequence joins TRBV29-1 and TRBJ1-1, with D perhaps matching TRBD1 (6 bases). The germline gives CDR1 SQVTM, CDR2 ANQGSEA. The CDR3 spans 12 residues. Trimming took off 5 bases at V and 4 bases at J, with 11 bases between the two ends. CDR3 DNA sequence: TGCAGCGTTAGGGAGGGGGGCACTGAAGCTTTCTTT. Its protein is CSVREGGTEAFF.